A single sample gave rise to the 30 T cell receptor beta chains below, sequenced in a study of cytomegalovirus exposure and HLA in healthy donors. Use of 60 Vbeta and 13 Jbeta primers characterized the PCR. This table comes from immunoSEQ multiplex PCR, and its TCRdb copy is limited to in-frame clones, with some not included. The sample lists about 59,000 clones, 89% occurring once. Sequencing was carried out using PBMCs. The receptors here all came from a man between 25 and 39 years old in good health and CMV-seropositive.

This clone occurred a few times. The chain uses TRBV7-9 and TRBJ1-2, with no clear D. Germline-derived CDR1 and CDR2 are SEHNR and FQNEAQ (reference sequence). The CDR3 covers 14 residues. Trimming took 1 base from V and 6 from J, leaving 12 bases between them. The CDR3 protein is CASSLVRDGDGYTF. DNA for the CDR3: TGTGCCAGCAGCTTAGTACGCGACGGAGATGGCTACACCTTC.

The chain links TRBV7-9 to TRBJ1-1; tentative D call: TRBD1 (5 bases). V was pared by 6 bases and J by 5 bases, with 13 bases between. Germline V gene lookup returns CDR1 SEHNR and CDR2 FQNEAQ (reference sequence). The CDR3 runs 13 residues. The CDR3 is CASRTQGLTEAFF. CDR3 nucleotide sequence: TGTGCCAGCAGGACCCAGGGTTTGACTGAAGCTTTCTTT.

The CDR3, as DNA: TGTGCCAGCTCAGGGGACTCACAGCCTCAGCCCCAGCATTTT. This sequence encodes CASSGDSQPQPQHF. This chain uses TRBV18 with TRBJ1-5; the D gene is possibly TRBD1 (5 bases). The ends were cut back, 5 bases at V and 6 bases at J, with 14 bases in the middle. The CDR3 contains 14 residues. Germline V gene data show CDR1 as KGHSH and CDR2 as LQKENI.

The V call is TRBV7-9, the J call TRBJ2-1; TRBD2 might be the D (5 bases). Germline-derived CDR1 and CDR2 are SEHNR and FQNEAQ (reference sequence). CDR3 length equals 16 residues. V dropped 7 bases and J dropped 0 bases, with 16 bases sitting between them. CDR3 sequence reads: CASNPLRSDSYNEQFF. CDR3 in DNA: TGTGCCAGCAACCCCTTACGTAGCGACTCCTACAATGAGCAGTTCTTC.

The chain links TRBV7-9 to TRBJ2-7; 10 bases align to TRBD1. The CDR3 runs to 16 residues. Germline V CDR1 and CDR2: SEHNR, FQNEAQ (reference sequence). The trim removed 4 bases at V and 4 bases at J, leaving 10 bases unmatched. Here the CDR3 DNA reads TGTGCCAGCAGCTCCGACGACAGGGGGCGCATATACGAGCAGTACTTC. It codes for CASSSDDRGRIYEQYF.

The chain carries TRBV28 and TRBJ2-7; a weak D match, TRBD2 (5 bases). This CDR3 comprises 12 residues. Germline CDR1 MDHEN, CDR2 SYDVKM. V shed 6 bases and J shed 6 bases, with 12 bases lying between them. As DNA, the CDR3 is TGTGCCAGCAGCCCCGGGATCGGCGAGCAGTACTTC. This encodes CASSPGIGEQYF.

This chain connects TRBV28 to TRBJ1-2; 7 bases line up with TRBD1. Germline V gives CDR1 MDHEN, CDR2 SYDVKM. V lost 7 bases to trimming and J lost 0 bases; unmatched junction nucleotides: 11. CDR3 length: 16 amino acids. In DNA, the CDR3 is TGTGCCAGCACTCCCGCGTCAGGGGGAGCTAACTATGGCTACACCTTC. It encodes CASTPASGGANYGYTF.

This clone has only a few counts. The chain has TRBV6-5 and TRBJ1-2, with TRBD1 as a possible D gene (6 bases). Trimming took 6 bases from V and 3 from J, leaving 17 bases between them. The CDR3 length is 15 residues. The germline V gene has CDR1 MNHEY and CDR2 SVGAGI. CDR3 nucleotides: TGTGCCAGCAGACCCTCAGGGGCGGTGGACTATGGCTACACCTTC. As protein: CASRPSGAVDYGYTF.

J is TRBJ1-2 and V is TRBV18; 9 bases map to TRBD1. Losses at the gene ends were 3 bases for V and 8 bases for J; bases not matched to a gene: 19. The length of the CDR3 is 18 residues. Germline CDR1 reads KGHSH; CDR2 reads LQKENI. The CDR3 reads CASSPDLRDRAKSGGYTF. Here the CDR3 DNA reads TGTGCCAGCTCACCGGATCTCCGGGACAGGGCAAAATCCGGGGGCTACACCTTC.

V is TRBV5-5 and J is TRBJ2-1, with a weak D call TRBD1 (6 bases). V was pared by 2 bases and J by 0 bases, with 15 bases between. Germline values: CDR1 SGHKS, CDR2 YYEKEE (reference sequence). This CDR3 has 17 residues. The CDR3 here is CASSFPGQRPSYNEQFF. The CDR3 DNA is TGTGCCAGCAGCTTCCCAGGACAGAGACCCTCCTACAATGAGCAGTTCTTC.

The chain is built from TRBV27 and TRBJ2-2; perhaps TRBD2 as D (6 bases). The CDR3 loop spans 15 amino acids. Germline CDR1 MNHEY, CDR2 SMNVEV (reference sequence). V was cut by 5 bases and J by 6 bases, with 16 bases left in between. CDR3 amino acids: CASSQLYGRAGELFF. Here the CDR3 DNA reads TGTGCCAGCAGTCAGTTATACGGGAGAGCCGGGGAGCTGTTTTTT.

The chain employs TRBV18 and TRBJ2-7, with 8 bases identical to TRBD1. The CDR3 is made up of 15 amino acids. The V gene's germline CDR1 is KGHSH and CDR2 LQKENI. The J segment lost 5 bases and the V segment lost 4 bases, leaving 10 bases of the junction unmatched. This chain's CDR3 is CASSQRTGILHEQYF. CDR3 sequence (DNA): TGTGCCAGCTCACAGAGGACAGGGATCCTCCACGAGCAGTACTTC.

This rearrangement joins TRBV6-5 to TRBJ1-1; 8 bases map to TRBD1. The CDR3 runs 16 residues. CDR1 is MNHEY, CDR2 SVGAGI, per germline. Trimming removed 0 bases from V and 0 bases from J; junction bases left unmatched: 3. Here the CDR3 DNA reads TGTGCCAGCAGTTACTCAGGGACAGGATTGAACACTGAAGCTTTCTTT. Its protein product is CASSYSGTGLNTEAFF.

The chain has TRBV6-1 and TRBJ1-2; D gene uncertain. The CDR3 length is 14 residues. The V gene's germline CDR1 is MNHNS and CDR2 SASEGT. The V and J ends lost 8 bases and 6 bases respectively, with 19 bases between them. CDR3 amino acids: CASFPGSHGDGYTF. As DNA, the CDR3 is TGTGCCAGCTTCCCGGGGTCCCACGGAGATGGCTACACCTTC.

This chain connects TRBV11-3 to TRBJ2-1; TRBD2 might be the D (6 bases). Between the trimmed V and J ends, which lost 5 bases and 0 bases, there was a span of 17 bases. CDR3 length equals 17 residues. The germline CDR1 and CDR2 sequences are SGHNT and YENEEA. CDR3 residues: CASSRGLLHSSYNEQFF. The DNA of the CDR3 is TGTGCCAGCAGCCGGGGACTGCTCCATAGCTCCTACAATGAGCAGTTCTTC.

V gene TRBV9 combines with J gene TRBJ1-3; the D is unclear. The CDR3 consists of 16 residues. Trimming took 0 bases from V and 4 from J, leaving 14 bases between them. In germline, CDR1 is SGDLS, CDR2 YYNGEE. This chain's CDR3 is CASSVAPELGGNTIYF. DNA of the CDR3: TGTGCCAGCAGCGTAGCTCCGGAACTCGGGGGAAACACCATATATTTT.

This chain joins TRBV28 and TRBJ2-7; D possibly corresponds to TRBD1 (6 bases). V lost 2 bases and J 0 bases, leaving 8 bases between the germline ends. The CDR3 consists of 14 residues. CDR1 is MDHEN, CDR2 SYDVKM, per germline. This chain's CDR3 is CASSLQGSSYEQYF. DNA of the CDR3: TGTGCCAGCAGTTTACAGGGGAGCTCCTACGAGCAGTACTTC. The whole variable domain, filled in from reference TRBV28 and TRBJ2-7, reads DVKVTQSSRYLVKRTGEKVFLECVQDMDHENMFWYRQDPGLGLRLIYFSYDVKMKEKGDIPEGYSVSREKKERFSLILESASTNQTSMYLCASSLQGSSYEQYFGPGTRLTVT.

The rearrangement links TRBV5-8 to TRBJ2-1; TRBD2 might be the D (5 bases). V lost 1 base and J lost 0, with 14 bases in between. The CDR3 is made up of 17 amino acids. Germline CDR1 and CDR2: SGHTS and YDEGEE. DNA of the CDR3: TGTGCCAGCAGCTTGACACCTATAGCGTTCTCCTACAATGAGCAGTTCTTC. It translates to CASSLTPIAFSYNEQFF.

V usage is TRBV19 and J usage is TRBJ1-2; 9 bases are a match to TRBD1. From germline, CDR1 is LNHDA and CDR2 SQIVND (reference sequence). V lost 4 bases, J lost 8 bases, and 8 bases stayed unmatched. The CDR3 is 14 residues long. DNA for the CDR3: TGTGCCAGTAGTAATACCGGGACAGGGTCCGGCTACACCTTC. Residues: CASSNTGTGSGYTF.

This clone was counted once. V and J are TRBV19 and TRBJ2-3, with 7 bases that match TRBD2. Germline CDR1 LNHDA, CDR2 SQIVND (reference sequence). The CDR3 totals 13 residues. Trimming cost V 6 bases and J 4 bases; bases outside gene matches: 4. The CDR3 region has the DNA TGTGCCAGTAGGGGGCGGGGGTCAGATACGCAGTATTTT. Amino acid sequence: CASRGRGSDTQYF.

This clone was counted a few times. The chain carries TRBV6-1 and TRBJ1-1, with TRBD1 as a possible D gene (5 bases). This CDR3 contains 13 residues. Germline CDR1 and CDR2: MNHNS and SASEGT. DNA for the CDR3: TGTGTGGGGAGGGGCACCATGAACACTGAAGCTTTCTTT. Translated, it gives CVGRGTMNTEAFF.

The chain carries TRBV5-1 and TRBJ2-1; 9 bases align to TRBD2. The CDR3 runs to 14 residues. The V gene's germline CDR1 is SGHRS and CDR2 YFSETQ. Trimming cost V 3 bases and J 8 bases; bases outside gene matches: 6. In DNA, the CDR3 is TGCGCCAGCAGCTGGGGACTAGCCGGGGATGAGCAGTTCTTC. Translated, it gives CASSWGLAGDEQFF.

The rearrangement joins TRBV19 to TRBJ2-5; 10 bases agree with TRBD2. The CDR3 extends over 15 amino acids. The germline gives CDR1 LNHDA, CDR2 SQIVND (reference sequence). The V and J ends lost 8 bases and 7 bases, in that order; junction bases with no gene match: 13. In DNA form, the CDR3 reads TGTGCCAGTCGCAACCCCTTAGCGGGGGGAGGGACCCAGTACTTC. Protein: CASRNPLAGGGTQYF.

The sample holds a few counts of this clone. CDR3 bases: TGTGCCAGCAACACCGGGACAGGCAATGAAAAACTGTTTTTT. Translation: CASNTGTGNEKLFF. V gene TRBV28 combines with J gene TRBJ1-4; 8 bases are a match to TRBD1. V trimming: 7 bases; J trimming: 5 bases; junction bases outside the gene matches: 6. The CDR3 covers 14 residues. Germline CDR1 and CDR2: MDHEN and SYDVKM.

This clone was seen a single time. The DNA for the CDR3 is TGTGCCAGCTCGACTGGACAAGAGACCCAGTACTTC. Protein sequence: CASSTGQETQYF. The V call is TRBV18, the J call TRBJ2-5; D ambiguous. There are 12 residues in the CDR3. The ends were cut back, 6 bases at V and 2 bases at J, with 7 bases in the middle. The germline CDR1 and CDR2 sequences are KGHSH and LQKENI.

V and J are TRBV30 and TRBJ2-5, with D possibly matching TRBD2 (5 bases). Germline CDR1 reads GTSNPN; CDR2 reads SVGIG (reference sequence). This CDR3 spans 14 amino acids. The V and J ends lost 2 bases and 4 bases respectively, with 14 bases between them. CDR3 sequence reads: CAWSTGLEGETQYF. For the CDR3, the DNA is TGTGCCTGGAGTACCGGACTCGAGGGAGAGACCCAGTACTTC. The full variable domain, completed using reference TRBV30 and TRBJ2-5, is SQTIHQWPATLVQPVGSPLSLECTVEGTSNPNLYWYRQAAGRGLQLLFYSVGIGQISSEVPQNLSASRPQDRQFILSSKKLLLSDSGFYLCAWSTGLEGETQYFGPGTRLLVL.

The chain recombines TRBV6-1 with TRBJ1-6; D remains ambiguous. This CDR3 spans 15 amino acids. Trimming removed 2 bases at V and 5 bases at J, with 10 bases between. Germline V gives CDR1 MNHNS, CDR2 SASEGT. The CDR3 loop reads CASSERGVNNSPLHF. The CDR3, as DNA: TGTGCCAGCAGTGAACGCGGGGTAAATAATTCACCCCTCCACTTT.

V and J are TRBV5-1 and TRBJ2-3; TRBD2 matches at 10 bases. V lost 1 base and J lost 0; bases outside the gene matches: 5. CDR3 length: 17 residues. CDR1 and CDR2 (germline): SGHRS, YFSETQ. CDR3 sequence: CASSLWTSGSSTDTQYF. CDR3 coding DNA: TGCGCCAGCAGCTTGTGGACTAGCGGCTCTAGCACAGATACGCAGTATTTT.

The rearrangement links TRBV28 to TRBJ2-7; perhaps TRBD2 as D (5 bases). Trimming took off 2 bases at V and 4 bases at J, with 9 bases between the two ends. This CDR3 contains 13 residues. In germline, CDR1 is MDHEN, CDR2 SYDVKM. For the CDR3, the DNA is TGTGCCAGCAGTTTAGGAAGGGAGTACGAGCAGTACTTC. As protein: CASSLGREYEQYF.

The chain couples TRBV4-1 to TRBJ2-7, with 12 bases fitting TRBD2. J lost 5 bases, V lost 3 bases, and 11 bases had no gene match. The germline V gene has CDR1 MGHRA and CDR2 YSYEKL. The CDR3 spans 17 residues. This CDR3 is CASSHASGRGTDHEQYF. CDR3 bases: TGCGCCAGCAGCCACGCTAGCGGGAGGGGTACGGACCACGAGCAGTACTTC.